Below are 20 T cell receptor beta chains sequenced from a single sample in a study of cytomegalovirus exposure and HLA in healthy donors. A multiplex PCR was run with 60 Vbeta primers and 13 Jbeta primers. The method was immunoSEQ multiplex PCR; TCRdb's version includes in-frame clones alone and lacks a portion of them. There are fewer than 200,000 clones in the sample, with around 6% held by the top ten. Source material: PBMCs. The receptors here all came from a man aged 25 to 40 in good health and CMV-seronegative.

The V gene is TRBV28, the J gene TRBJ1-2; D is perhaps TRBD1 (5 bases). Trimming removed 8 bases from V and 3 bases from J, with 19 bases in between. CDR1 is MDHEN and CDR2 is SYDVKM in the germline V gene. The CDR3 runs to 15 residues. The DNA of the CDR3 is TGTGCCAGCGAGGTGGCAGGGCCTGTGGACTATGGCTACACCTTC. Its protein is CASEVAGPVDYGYTF.

The chain uses TRBV27 and TRBJ1-6; D unclear. This CDR3 has 16 amino acids. Germline V gene lookup returns CDR1 MNHEY and CDR2 SMNVEV (reference sequence). V was cut by 5 bases and J by 7 bases, with 18 bases left in between. CDR3 sequence: CASSLQLPPPNSPLHF. The CDR3, as DNA: TGTGCCAGCAGTCTCCAACTTCCTCCTCCAAATTCACCCCTCCACTTT.

This chain links TRBV19 with TRBJ2-7, with a tentative D call TRBD1 (5 bases). The V and J ends lost 4 bases and 0 bases respectively, with 7 bases between them. The length of the CDR3 is 13 residues. CDR1 and CDR2 (germline): LNHDA, SQIVND (reference sequence). The CDR3 spells CASSSGHSYEQYF. The CDR3 region has the DNA TGTGCCAGTAGTAGTGGACACTCCTACGAGCAGTACTTC.

This sequence joins TRBV6-6 and TRBJ1-3; tentatively, D is TRBD1 (6 bases). Germline CDR1 MNHNY, CDR2 SVGAGI (reference sequence). Trimming stripped 0 bases from V and 16 bases from J, with 13 bases between. There are 12 residues in the CDR3. In DNA, the CDR3 is TGTGCCAGCAGTTACTCGAACGCAGGGGTTTATTTT. Amino acids: CASSYSNAGVYF.

This chain links TRBV19 with TRBJ2-7, with D possibly matching TRBD2 (6 bases). The CDR3 runs to 14 residues. Germline lookup yields CDR1 LNHDA and CDR2 SQIVND (reference sequence). The germline V and J ends were trimmed by 3 bases and 6 bases, with 15 bases remaining between them. DNA of the CDR3: TGTGCCAGTAGTATCGGATTCGCCGGGAGCGAGCAGTACTTC. Protein product: CASSIGFAGSEQYF.

The V and J genes are TRBV15 and TRBJ2-1, with D possibly matching TRBD2 (7 bases). V was pared by 0 bases and J by 1 base, with 13 bases between. CDR3 length: 17 amino acids. Germline CDR1 LNHNV, CDR2 YYDKDF (reference sequence). This chain's CDR3 is CATSRDDGGLSYNEQFF. CDR3 nucleotide sequence: TGTGCCACCAGCAGAGATGACGGGGGGCTTTCCTACAATGAGCAGTTCTTC.

V is TRBV5-6 and J is TRBJ1-2; D is perhaps TRBD1 (6 bases). V lost 6 bases, J lost 4 bases, and 13 bases lay in between. Germline loops: CDR1 SGHDT, CDR2 YYEEEE. This CDR3 has 13 amino acids. CDR3 bases: TGTGCCAGCATGTGGGCAGGGGCCTATGGCTACACCTTC. This encodes CASMWAGAYGYTF.

J is TRBJ2-7 and V is TRBV5-6; TRBD2 aligns across 7 bases. The CDR3 sequence is 14 residues long. V was clipped by 4 bases and J by 6 bases; unmatched bases: 10. CDR1 and CDR2 from the germline V gene are SGHDT and YYEEEE. CDR3 amino acids: CASSKTSAEGEQYF. Written as DNA, the CDR3 is TGTGCCAGCAGCAAAACTAGCGCCGAGGGCGAGCAGTACTTC.

The chain links TRBV28 to TRBJ2-3, with TRBD1 identical over 8 bases. CDR1 and CDR2 from the germline V gene are MDHEN and SYDVKM. Germline trimming cut 2 bases from V and 0 bases from J; bases unmatched to any gene: 16. The CDR3 consists of 20 residues. In nucleotides, the CDR3 is TGTGCCAGCAGTTTAGCCAGAGGACGGGGGACAGGCGCTAGCACAGATACGCAGTATTTT. It is translated as CASSLARGRGTGASTDTQYF.

The chain uses TRBV30 and TRBJ1-5; 8 bases map to TRBD1. V lost 6 bases, J lost 2 bases, and 3 bases stayed unmatched. The CDR3 runs 13 residues. Germline V gene sequence: CDR1 GTSNPN, CDR2 SVGIG (reference sequence). In nucleotides, the CDR3 is TGTGCCTGCGACAGGGGTGGCAATCAGCCCCAGCATTTT. Its protein is CACDRGGNQPQHF.

The gene calls are TRBV28 and TRBJ2-7, with 9 bases identical to TRBD1. The germline V gene encodes CDR1 MDHEN and CDR2 SYDVKM. CDR3 length equals 15 residues. Trimming at V came to 2 bases and at J to 3 bases, leaving 5 bases not matched to a gene. CDR3 amino acids: CASSLPGQGVYEQYF. In DNA form, the CDR3 reads TGTGCCAGCAGTTTACCGGGACAGGGAGTCTACGAGCAGTACTTC.

About this clone: Relative to the germline gene, one junction end is altered; a read error may explain this. CDR3: CASSLGSPNSYNSLLHF. The CDR3 coding sequence is TGTGCCAGCAGCTTAGGCTCCCCCAACTCCTATAATTCACTCCTCCACTTT. The V and J genes are TRBV7-2 and TRBJ1-6, with D unclear. The CDR3 extends over 17 amino acids. Per germline, CDR1 SGHTA and CDR2 FQGNSA.

The chain has TRBV29-1 and TRBJ1-2; TRBD1 agrees at 8 bases. V lost 7 bases and J lost 7; bases outside the gene matches: 14. This CDR3 has 14 amino acids. Germline assignment: CDR1 SQVTM and CDR2 ANQGSEA. The CDR3 reads CSAERTGRRSGYTF. Here the CDR3 DNA reads TGCAGCGCCGAGAGGACAGGGCGGAGGAGTGGCTACACCTTC.

V and J are TRBV2 and TRBJ1-1; 7 positions agree with TRBD1. Trimming at V came to 8 bases and at J to 3 bases, leaving 9 bases not matched to a gene. CDR3 size: 14 residues. Germline CDR1 SNHLY, CDR2 FYNNEI. The CDR3, as DNA: TGTGCCAGCTCGCCCCAGGGGGTAGACACTGAAGCTTTCTTT. Its protein is CASSPQGVDTEAFF. The variable domain in full, completed from reference TRBV2 and TRBJ1-1, reads EPEVTQTPSHQVTQMGQEVILRCVPISNHLYFYWYRQILGQKVEFLVSFYNNEISEKSEIFDDQFSVERPDGSNFTLKIRSTKLEDSAMYFCASSPQGVDTEAFFGQGTRLTVV.

The V call is TRBV19, the J call TRBJ2-3; TRBD2 matches at 7 bases. CDR1 is LNHDA, CDR2 SQIVND, per germline (reference sequence). The CDR3 runs to 15 residues. With V trimmed by 3 bases and J by 3 bases, 6 bases remained unmatched. CDR3 sequence (DNA): TGTGCCAGTAGTATCATCGGGGGGAGAACAGATACGCAGTATTTT. It codes for CASSIIGGRTDTQYF. The variable domain in full, completed from reference TRBV19 and TRBJ2-3, reads DGGITQSPKYLFRKEGQNVTLSCEQNLNHDAMYWYRQDPGQGLRLIYYSQIVNDFQKGDIAEGYSVSREKKESFPLTVTSAQKNPTAFYLCASSIIGGRTDTQYFGPGTRLTVL.

The rearrangement joins TRBV7-2 to TRBJ2-2; 10 bases agree with TRBD2. The germline CDR1 and CDR2 sequences are SGHTA and FQGNSA. The V and J ends lost 5 bases and 0 bases, in that order; junction bases with no gene match: 12. The CDR3 covers 19 residues. CDR3 bases: TGTGCCAGCAGCCCACGACCAGGACTAGCGGCCTCGAACACCGGGGAGCTGTTTTTT. This encodes CASSPRPGLAASNTGELFF.

The gene calls are TRBV28 and TRBJ2-7; 10 positions match TRBD2. CDR1 MDHEN and CDR2 SYDVKM come from the germline V gene. There are 13 residues in the CDR3. This chain's CDR3 is CGTFGLADYEQYF. Here the CDR3 DNA reads TGTGGCACGTTCGGACTAGCGGACTACGAGCAGTACTTC.

The chain carries TRBV27 and TRBJ2-7; D is ambiguous. Between the trimmed V and J ends, which lost 3 bases and 1 base, there was a span of 7 bases. The CDR3 runs 13 residues. Germline CDR1 and CDR2: MNHEY and SMNVEV (reference sequence). The CDR3 DNA sequence: TGTGCCAGCAGTTTTATCCCTTCCTACGAGCAGTACTTC. It encodes CASSFIPSYEQYF.

The chain recombines TRBV9 with TRBJ2-5, with 7 bases identical to TRBD1. Germline V lookup: CDR1 SGDLS, CDR2 YYNGEE. Unmatched junction bases numbered 5, after V lost 3 bases and J lost 3 bases. This CDR3 comprises 14 residues. The CDR3 region is CASSAGTVKETQYF. The CDR3 DNA sequence: TGTGCCAGCAGCGCCGGGACAGTTAAAGAGACCCAGTACTTC.

The chain recombines TRBV28 with TRBJ2-7; 16 nucleotides agree with TRBD2. The trim removed 5 bases at V and 7 bases at J, leaving 5 bases unmatched. The CDR3 contains 15 residues. Per germline, CDR1 MDHEN and CDR2 SYDVKM. CDR3 coding DNA: TGTGCCAGCAGTGGGACTAGCGGGAGGGCCTTAGAGCAGTACTTC. Translation gives CASSGTSGRALEQYF. The entire variable domain, with the rest obtained from reference TRBV28 and TRBJ2-7, is as follows: DVKVTQSSRYLVKRTGEKVFLECVQDMDHENMFWYRQDPGLGLRLIYFSYDVKMKEKGDIPEGYSVSREKKERFSLILESASTNQTSMYLCASSGTSGRALEQYFGPGTRLTVT.